This record concerns one TCR beta chain sequence. This clonotype was detected many times. Its cognate antigen has yet to be identified. No clone much larger than this one lies a single base away; base qualities are absent. Only healthy Caucasian donors were included. Three unrelated non-twin adults were additionally sequenced: a male aged 18 to 30, a male aged 50 to 59 and a female aged 50 to 59. Miltenyi CD45RO+ enrichment and human naive T-cell isolation kits were used to isolate memory (CD45RO+) and naive T cells from PBMC. Library preparation employed 5' RACE. Sequencer: Illumina HiSeq 2000. Template switching added a universal primer binding site, and the final cDNA carried a unique molecular identifier that allowed TCR cDNA molecules to be counted accurately. First-strand cDNA for TCR alpha and beta chains was synthesized from specific primers in the conserved constant-segment region. To control for contamination, every cDNA library was double barcoded, receiving both a SMART-Mk sample barcode and Illumina barcodes. TruSeq adapter sequences along with Illumina sample barcodes were introduced in two successive PCR steps. TCR alpha and beta cDNA libraries were sequenced on the Illumina HiSeq platform with custom primers. From the authors' description of their analysis: MiGEC was used to process raw reads and extract unique molecular identifiers, and MiXCR was used to find CDR3 positions. Recombination models were inferred per individual with the repgenHMM and IGoR tools using an EM algorithm. Shared clonotypes were analyzed with the tcR package in R, and sharing was normalized by the product of cloneset sizes. To study raw recombination without the effects of thymic and clonal selection, out-of-frame nonproductive sequences were analyzed. TCRdb reprocessed the public reads (quality trimming at Q25 with fastp, clone calling with MiXCR) and kept in-frame beta chains. Every entry covers one CDR3 protein and lists the most common genes and DNA from its rows. These V and J calls derive from TCRdb rather than the authors' analysis. For this sample there are around 670,000 distinct CDR3 sequences; over 5% appear just once. The ten largest clonotypes hold around 1.9% of the sample.

The V and J ends are trimmed by 0 bases and 4 bases, leaving 19 bases between them. As encoded in the germline V gene, CDR1 is SGHRS while CDR2 is YFSETQ. Inclusive of the bounding cysteine and phenylalanine, the CDR3 is 17 residues long. Here the CDR3 DNA is all that survives: 51 bases in frame from base 1. This entry comes from a study of identical twins (dated by TCRdb to 2016 to 2017). For the study in its entirety: To test whether fetal clonotypes persist, this study deep-sequenced TCR alpha and beta repertoires from monozygotic twins, from unrelated adults of various ages, and from cord blood. Replicate twin experiments were performed at different times using different library preparation protocols to rule out contamination.

General conclusions and limits of the study: Zero-insertion analyses could be partly confounded by invariant T cells such as MAIT and iNKT, although diverse VJ usage argued against such confounding for most clonotypes. A weaker excess of twin sharing was found in beta out-of-frame sequences because the signal-to-noise ratio was lowered by fewer shared sequences. Compared with coincidental sharing between unrelated individuals, an excess of low generation-probability sequences was observed among out-of-frame TCR alpha sequences shared between twins. Conclusions relied on cross-sectional statistical analysis, since the same donors could not be followed over many years. Out-of-frame TCR alpha sharing in monozygotic twins was systematically underestimated by recombination models, whereas sharing between unrelated individuals was in agreement with the recombination models. Abundant cord blood beta clonotypes had fewer insertions, young adult naive repertoires showed a similar but weaker trend, and memory repertoires showed no such trend.

This clonotype originated in a man aged 18 to 30 in good health. The chain is assembled from TRBV5-1 and TRBJ1-1, with the D gene not clear enough to name. The sample consisted of naive T cells sorted from blood. Per the publication, the cell subset or site label means: cells isolated with a human naive T-cell isolation kit. The nucleotide sequence is given as TGCGCCAGCAGCTTGGATAGGATTGGGAGGATGAGCACTGAAGCTTTCTTT. This yields the protein CASSLDRIGRMSTEAFF.